The rows below give T cell receptor beta chains drawn from one sample of a study of yellow fever vaccine responses in identical twins. From the RT-PCR reads, TCRdb called clonotypes with MiXCR, one entry per CDR3 protein. The repertoire consists of 6,000 or so distinct CDR3 sequences, with 60% to 80% occurring once and the leading ten covering roughly 2.6%. The sequencing used T cells from blood (PBMCs), unsorted or a sorted subset (not recorded which), collected before or after yellow fever vaccination (not recorded which). These receptors were taken from a woman aged 18-30 years who received the yellow fever vaccine. Each CDR3 is given with its conserved first and last residue. The D gene is left open where the match is weak. Expanded clones are given a class, and other clones once, few, many or no size at all.

v_call: TRBV29-1; clone_size: .; j_call: TRBJ2-1; cdr3_length: 13; d_call: TRBD1; cdr3_aa: CSVHPGQGTEQFF; cdr3_nt: TGCAGCGTTCACCCGGGACAGGGGACTGAGCAGTTCTTC
v_call: TRBV5-5; clone_size: .; j_call: TRBJ1-1; cdr3_length: 12; d_call: .; cdr3_aa: CASSSVPTEAFF; cdr3_nt: TGTGCCAGCAGCTCGGTTCCCACTGAAGCTTTCTTT
v_call: TRBV12-3/TRBV12-4; clone_size: .; j_call: TRBJ2-2; cdr3_length: 16; d_call: TRBD2; cdr3_aa: CASSFRSGIPTGELFF; cdr3_nt: TGTGCCAGCAGCTTTCGTAGCGGGATCCCCACCGGGGAGCTGTTTTTT
v_call: TRBV5-1; clone_size: few; j_call: TRBJ2-3; cdr3_length: 17; d_call: TRBD1; cdr3_aa: CASSVTTGAQRTDTQYF; cdr3_nt: TGCGCCAGCAGCGTCACCACAGGGGCCCAACGCACAGATACGCAGTATTTT
v_call: TRBV9; clone_size: .; j_call: TRBJ2-5; cdr3_length: 15; d_call: TRBD1; cdr3_aa: CASSGQGAAGETQYF; cdr3_nt: TGTGCCAGCAGCGGACAGGGAGCTGCTGGAGAGACCCAGTACTTC
v_call: TRBV20-1; clone_size: .; j_call: TRBJ2-7; cdr3_length: 13; d_call: .; cdr3_aa: CSASGDTVYEQYF; cdr3_nt: TGCAGTGCTAGCGGGGACACCGTCTACGAGCAGTACTTC
v_call: TRBV29-1; clone_size: once; j_call: TRBJ1-1; cdr3_length: 14; d_call: TRBD1; cdr3_aa: CSVRDRYVNTEAFF; cdr3_nt: TGCAGCGTTCGGGACAGGTACGTGAACACTGAAGCTTTCTTT
v_call: TRBV5-1; clone_size: .; j_call: TRBJ1-3; cdr3_length: 16; d_call: TRBD1; cdr3_aa: CASSLAGDRTGNTIYF; cdr3_nt: TGCGCCAGCAGCTTGGCTGGGGACAGGACTGGAAACACCATATATTTT
v_call: TRBV12-3/TRBV12-4; clone_size: .; j_call: TRBJ1-2; cdr3_length: 12; d_call: .; cdr3_aa: CASTTGGGGYTF; cdr3_nt: TGTGCCAGCACCACGGGGGGTGGTGGCTACACCTTC
v_call: TRBV29-1; clone_size: few; j_call: TRBJ2-1; cdr3_length: 13; d_call: .; cdr3_aa: CSVDRSAGNEQFF; cdr3_nt: TGCAGCGTTGACAGGTCCGCGGGCAATGAGCAGTTCTTC
v_call: TRBV4-2; clone_size: few; j_call: TRBJ2-4; cdr3_length: 14; d_call: TRBD2; cdr3_aa: CASSQDHRTSVSYF; cdr3_nt: TGTGCCAGCAGCCAAGATCACCGGACTAGCGTATCGTACTTC
v_call: TRBV2; clone_size: few; j_call: TRBJ2-7; cdr3_length: 15; d_call: TRBD1; cdr3_aa: CASNLLPGQGYEQYF; cdr3_nt: TGTGCCAGCAACCTCCTGCCGGGACAGGGGTACGAGCAGTACTTC
v_call: TRBV27; clone_size: .; j_call: TRBJ2-5; cdr3_length: 13; d_call: TRBD2; cdr3_aa: CASSWTSGETQYF; cdr3_nt: TGTGCCAGCAGTTGGACTAGCGGAGAGACCCAGTACTTC
v_call: TRBV6-1; clone_size: .; j_call: TRBJ2-7; cdr3_length: 15; d_call: TRBD2; cdr3_aa: CASRDLAGEHYEQYF; cdr3_nt: TGTGCCAGCAGAGATCTAGCGGGAGAACACTACGAGCAGTACTTC
v_call: TRBV6-5; clone_size: .; j_call: TRBJ1-1; cdr3_length: 15; d_call: TRBD1; cdr3_aa: CASSWGQGRYTEAFF; cdr3_nt: TGTGCCAGCAGTTGGGGACAGGGGAGGTACACTGAAGCTTTCTTT
v_call: TRBV7-2; clone_size: few; j_call: TRBJ2-3; cdr3_length: 17; d_call: .; cdr3_aa: CASSLVGWGVSTDTQYF; cdr3_nt: TGTGCCAGCAGCTTAGTTGGATGGGGCGTAAGCACAGATACGCAGTATTTT
v_call: TRBV12-1; clone_size: .; j_call: TRBJ1-6; cdr3_length: 12; d_call: .; cdr3_aa: CASSYGNSPLHF; cdr3_nt: TGCGCCAGCAGCTATGGCAATTCACCCCTCCACTTT
v_call: TRBV18; clone_size: .; j_call: TRBJ2-2; cdr3_length: 15; d_call: .; cdr3_aa: CASSPRPEDTGELFF; cdr3_nt: TGTGCCAGCTCACCAAGGCCCGAGGACACCGGGGAGCTGTTTTTT
v_call: TRBV5-6; clone_size: .; j_call: TRBJ1-2; cdr3_length: 16; d_call: .; cdr3_aa: CASSSLDFRAGYGYTF; cdr3_nt: TGTGCCAGCAGCAGCTTGGATTTTCGGGCCGGCTATGGCTACACCTTC
v_call: TRBV11-2; clone_size: .; j_call: TRBJ2-1; cdr3_length: 15; d_call: TRBD2; cdr3_aa: CASSRGGRYYNEQFF; cdr3_nt: TGTGCCAGCAGCCGGGGGGGACGATACTACAATGAGCAGTTCTTC
v_call: TRBV19; clone_size: .; j_call: TRBJ1-5; cdr3_length: 15; d_call: .; cdr3_aa: CASRVRVDSNQPQHF; cdr3_nt: TGTGCCAGTAGGGTGAGGGTCGATAGCAATCAGCCCCAGCATTTT
v_call: TRBV21-1; clone_size: .; j_call: TRBJ2-1; cdr3_length: 15; d_call: .; cdr3_aa: CASSKPRGLYNEQFF; cdr3_nt: TGTGCCAGCAGCAAACCGCGGGGGCTGTACAATGAGCAGTTCTTC
v_call: TRBV4-1; clone_size: .; j_call: TRBJ2-2; cdr3_length: 16; d_call: .; cdr3_aa: CASSATGFANTGELFF; cdr3_nt: TGCGCCAGCAGCGCCACAGGGTTTGCGAACACCGGGGAGCTGTTTTTT
v_call: TRBV11-1; clone_size: .; j_call: TRBJ1-1; cdr3_length: 13; d_call: .; cdr3_aa: CASSFQTDTEAFF; cdr3_nt: TGTGCCAGCAGCTTCCAGACAGACACTGAAGCTTTCTTT
v_call: TRBV11-2; clone_size: .; j_call: TRBJ2-4; cdr3_length: 15; d_call: TRBD2; cdr3_aa: CASSLLFTSENIQYF; cdr3_nt: TGTGCCAGCAGCTTATTATTCACTAGCGAGAACATTCAGTACTTC
v_call: TRBV7-9; clone_size: .; j_call: TRBJ1-2; cdr3_length: 14; d_call: .; cdr3_aa: CASSLRAEGYGYTF; cdr3_nt: TGTGCCAGCAGCTTAAGAGCGGAAGGCTATGGCTACACCTTC
v_call: TRBV13; clone_size: once; j_call: TRBJ2-1; cdr3_length: 16; d_call: TRBD1; cdr3_aa: CASEDVTGQLYNEQFF; cdr3_nt: TGTGCCAGCGAGGACGTTACGGGACAGCTCTACAATGAGCAGTTCTTC
v_call: TRBV28; clone_size: .; j_call: TRBJ2-6; cdr3_length: 15; d_call: .; cdr3_aa: CASSLRLSGANVLTF; cdr3_nt: TGTGCCAGCAGTTTAAGGCTCTCTGGGGCCAACGTCCTGACTTTC
v_call: TRBV18; clone_size: few; j_call: TRBJ2-1; cdr3_length: 15; d_call: .; cdr3_aa: CASSLHRVPYNEQFF; cdr3_nt: TGTGCCAGCTCACTACACAGGGTGCCCTACAATGAGCAGTTCTTC
v_call: TRBV29-1; clone_size: .; j_call: TRBJ2-7; cdr3_length: 13; d_call: .; cdr3_aa: CSVAGTSTYEQYF; cdr3_nt: TGCAGCGTAGCCGGGACTTCAACCTACGAGCAGTACTTC
v_call: TRBV11-1; clone_size: once; j_call: TRBJ1-2; cdr3_length: 12; d_call: .; cdr3_aa: CASSTDLYGYTF; cdr3_nt: TGTGCCAGCAGCACCGACCTCTATGGCTACACCTTC
v_call: TRBV7-3; clone_size: .; j_call: TRBJ1-1; cdr3_length: 15; d_call: .; cdr3_aa: CASSLDTGMNTEAFF; cdr3_nt: TGTGCCAGCAGCTTAGATACAGGGATGAACACTGAAGCTTTCTTT
v_call: TRBV12-3/TRBV12-4; clone_size: .; j_call: TRBJ2-3; cdr3_length: 16; d_call: .; cdr3_aa: CASSLVTGMGYDTQYF; cdr3_nt: TGTGCCAGCAGTTTAGTGACCGGGATGGGTTACGATACGCAGTATTTT
v_call: TRBV2; clone_size: once; j_call: TRBJ2-1; cdr3_length: 15; d_call: .; cdr3_aa: CASSISRGSYNEQFF; cdr3_nt: TGTGCCAGCAGTATCAGCAGGGGATCCTACAATGAGCAGTTCTTC
v_call: TRBV11-3; clone_size: .; j_call: TRBJ2-5; cdr3_length: 15; d_call: .; cdr3_aa: CASSLVTPQRETQYF; cdr3_nt: TGTGCCAGCAGCTTAGTCACTCCCCAACGGGAGACCCAGTACTTC
v_call: TRBV2; clone_size: .; j_call: TRBJ2-7; cdr3_length: 16; d_call: .; cdr3_aa: CASSEWALTSSYEQYF; cdr3_nt: TGTGCCAGCAGTGAATGGGCGCTAACCTCTTCCTACGAGCAGTACTTC
v_call: TRBV12-3/TRBV12-4; clone_size: .; j_call: TRBJ2-3; cdr3_length: 11; d_call: .; cdr3_aa: CASSPQYTQYF; cdr3_nt: TGTGCCAGCAGTCCTCAGTATACGCAGTATTTT
v_call: TRBV29-1; clone_size: few; j_call: TRBJ2-3; cdr3_length: 13; d_call: TRBD1; cdr3_aa: CSALDRVTDTQYF; cdr3_nt: TGCAGCGCATTGGACAGGGTTACAGATACGCAGTATTTT
v_call: TRBV7-6; clone_size: .; j_call: TRBJ2-1; cdr3_length: 15; d_call: TRBD1; cdr3_aa: CASTRQGSPYNEQFF; cdr3_nt: TGTGCCAGCACCCGACAGGGGTCCCCCTACAATGAGCAGTTCTTC
v_call: TRBV20-1; clone_size: .; j_call: TRBJ1-5; cdr3_length: 15; d_call: .; cdr3_aa: CSATAPGAYNQPQHF; cdr3_nt: TGCAGTGCTACCGCCCCGGGGGCCTACAATCAGCCCCAGCATTTT
v_call: TRBV10-3; clone_size: .; j_call: TRBJ2-7; cdr3_length: 13; d_call: TRBD2; cdr3_aa: CAISGGLSYEQYF; cdr3_nt: TGTGCCATCAGTGGGGGACTATCGTACGAGCAGTACTTC
v_call: TRBV10-3; clone_size: .; j_call: TRBJ2-1; cdr3_length: 13; d_call: TRBD2; cdr3_aa: CAISGTSGNEQFF; cdr3_nt: TGTGCCATCAGTGGGACTAGCGGAAATGAGCAGTTCTTC
v_call: TRBV11-3; clone_size: .; j_call: TRBJ2-2; cdr3_length: 14; d_call: TRBD2; cdr3_aa: CASSIAGGTGELFF; cdr3_nt: TGTGCCAGCAGCATTGCCGGGGGGACCGGGGAGCTGTTTTTT
v_call: TRBV9; clone_size: .; j_call: TRBJ1-2; cdr3_length: 14; d_call: .; cdr3_aa: CASSGEGFNYGYTF; cdr3_nt: TGTGCCAGCAGCGGGGAGGGATTCAACTATGGCTACACCTTC
v_call: TRBV27; clone_size: .; j_call: TRBJ1-5; cdr3_length: 14; d_call: TRBD1; cdr3_aa: CASSYYRGNQPQHF; cdr3_nt: TGTGCCAGCAGTTATTACAGGGGGAATCAGCCCCAGCATTTT